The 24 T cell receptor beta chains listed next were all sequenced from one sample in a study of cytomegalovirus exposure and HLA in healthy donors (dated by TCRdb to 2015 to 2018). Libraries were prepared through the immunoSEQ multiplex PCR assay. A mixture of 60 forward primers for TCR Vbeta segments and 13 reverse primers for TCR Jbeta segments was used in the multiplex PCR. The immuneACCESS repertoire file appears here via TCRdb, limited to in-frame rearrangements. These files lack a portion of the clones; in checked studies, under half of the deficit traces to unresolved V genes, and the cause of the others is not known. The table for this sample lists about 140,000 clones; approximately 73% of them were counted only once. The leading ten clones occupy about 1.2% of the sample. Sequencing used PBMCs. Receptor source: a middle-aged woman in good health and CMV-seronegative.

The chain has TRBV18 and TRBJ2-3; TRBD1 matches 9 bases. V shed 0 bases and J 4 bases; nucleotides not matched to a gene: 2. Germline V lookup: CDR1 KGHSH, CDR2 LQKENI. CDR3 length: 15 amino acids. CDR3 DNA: TGTGCCAGCTCACCACCGGGACAGGGCCCAGATACGCAGTATTTT. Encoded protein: CASSPPGQGPDTQYF.

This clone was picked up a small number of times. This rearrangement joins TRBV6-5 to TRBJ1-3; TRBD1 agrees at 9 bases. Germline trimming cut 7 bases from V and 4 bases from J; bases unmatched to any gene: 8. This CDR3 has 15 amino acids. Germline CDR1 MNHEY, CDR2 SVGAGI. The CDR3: CASNRGQGFGNTIYF. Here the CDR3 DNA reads TGTGCCAGCAATAGGGGACAGGGATTCGGAAACACCATATATTTT.

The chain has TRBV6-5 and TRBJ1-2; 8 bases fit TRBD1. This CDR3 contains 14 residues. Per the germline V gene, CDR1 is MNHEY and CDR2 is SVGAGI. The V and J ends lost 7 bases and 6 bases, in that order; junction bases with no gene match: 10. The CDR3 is CASTQGQVANGYTF. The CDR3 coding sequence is TGTGCCAGCACCCAGGGACAGGTGGCTAATGGCTACACCTTC.

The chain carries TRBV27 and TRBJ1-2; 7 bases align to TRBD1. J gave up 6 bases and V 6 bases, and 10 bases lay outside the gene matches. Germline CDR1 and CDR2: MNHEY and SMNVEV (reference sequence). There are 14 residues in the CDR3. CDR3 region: CASRYRGGLDGYTF. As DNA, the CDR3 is TGTGCCAGCAGGTACAGGGGAGGTTTGGATGGCTACACCTTC.

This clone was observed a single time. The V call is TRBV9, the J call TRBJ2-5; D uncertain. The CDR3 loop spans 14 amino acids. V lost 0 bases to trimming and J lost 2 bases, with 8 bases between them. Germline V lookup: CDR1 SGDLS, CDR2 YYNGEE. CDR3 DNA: TGTGCCAGCAGCGTAGGAGTTTCTCAAGAGACCCAGTACTTC. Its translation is CASSVGVSQETQYF.

Written as DNA, the CDR3 is TGCGCCAGCAGCCAAGGTCAGGGCTATGTTACTGAAGCTTTCTTT. Protein: CASSQGQGYVTEAFF. The chain combines TRBV4-1 with TRBJ1-1; D is perhaps TRBD1 (5 bases). The V end was cut by 1 base, the J end by 5 bases, with 14 bases between. Germline lookup yields CDR1 MGHRA and CDR2 YSYEKL. The CDR3 is 15 amino acids.

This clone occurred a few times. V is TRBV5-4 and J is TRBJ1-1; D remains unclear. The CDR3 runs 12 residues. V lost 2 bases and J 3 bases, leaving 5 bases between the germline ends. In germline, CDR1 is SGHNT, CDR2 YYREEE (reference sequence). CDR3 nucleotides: TGTGCCAGCAGCTTTTCGGACACTGAAGCTTTCTTT. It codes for CASSFSDTEAFF.

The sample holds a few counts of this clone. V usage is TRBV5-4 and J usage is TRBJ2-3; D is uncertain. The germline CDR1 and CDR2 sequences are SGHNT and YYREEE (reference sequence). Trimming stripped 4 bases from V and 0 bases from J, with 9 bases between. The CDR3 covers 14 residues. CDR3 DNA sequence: TGTGCCAGCAGCCCGACACAGAGCACAGATACGCAGTATTTT. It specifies CASSPTQSTDTQYF.

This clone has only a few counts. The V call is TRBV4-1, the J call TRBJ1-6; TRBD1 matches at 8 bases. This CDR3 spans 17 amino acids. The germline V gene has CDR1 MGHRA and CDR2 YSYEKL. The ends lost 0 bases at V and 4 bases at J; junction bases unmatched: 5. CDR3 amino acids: CASSQDLDRAYNSPLHF. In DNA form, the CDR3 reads TGCGCCAGCAGCCAAGATCTGGACAGGGCATATAATTCACCCCTCCACTTT.

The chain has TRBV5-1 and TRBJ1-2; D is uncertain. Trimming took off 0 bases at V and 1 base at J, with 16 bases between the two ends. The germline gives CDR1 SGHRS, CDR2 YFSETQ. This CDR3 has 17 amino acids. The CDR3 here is CASSLAFGIDNNYGYTF. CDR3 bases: TGCGCCAGCAGCTTGGCTTTCGGGATCGACAATAACTATGGCTACACCTTC.

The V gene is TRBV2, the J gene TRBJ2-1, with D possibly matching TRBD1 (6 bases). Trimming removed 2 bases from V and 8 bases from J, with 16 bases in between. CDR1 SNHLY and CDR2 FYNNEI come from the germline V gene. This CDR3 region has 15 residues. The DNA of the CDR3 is TGTGCCAGCAGTGAATCCTGGACAGTAGGCTATGAGCAGTTCTTC. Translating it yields CASSESWTVGYEQFF.

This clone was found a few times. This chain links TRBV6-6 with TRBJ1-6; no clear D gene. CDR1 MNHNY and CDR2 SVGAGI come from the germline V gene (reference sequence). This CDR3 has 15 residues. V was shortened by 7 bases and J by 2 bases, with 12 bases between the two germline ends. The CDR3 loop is CASTNGKAYNSPLHF. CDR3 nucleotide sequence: TGTGCCAGCACCAACGGGAAGGCCTATAATTCACCCCTCCACTTT.

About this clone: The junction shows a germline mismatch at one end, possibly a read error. CDR3 nucleotides: TGTGCCAGCAGCCGGATAGGAAGGGGACAGGAGGGAGAGGCCCAGTACTTC. It yields the protein CASSRIGRGQEGEAQYF. The chain has TRBV14 and TRBJ2-5, with TRBD1 matching over 8 bases. The CDR3 consists of 17 residues. The V gene's germline CDR1 is SGHDN and CDR2 FVKESK.

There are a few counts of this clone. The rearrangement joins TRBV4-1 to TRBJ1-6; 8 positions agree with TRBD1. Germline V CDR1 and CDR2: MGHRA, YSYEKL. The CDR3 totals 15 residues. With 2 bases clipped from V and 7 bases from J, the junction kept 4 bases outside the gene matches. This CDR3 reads CASSQTDRENSPLHF. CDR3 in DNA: TGCGCCAGCAGCCAAACGGACAGGGAAAATTCACCCCTCCACTTT.

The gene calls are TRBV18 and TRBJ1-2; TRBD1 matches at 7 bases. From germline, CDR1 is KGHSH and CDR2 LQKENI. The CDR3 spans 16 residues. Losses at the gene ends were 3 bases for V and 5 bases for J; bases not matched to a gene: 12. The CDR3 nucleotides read TGTGCCAGCTCACCGTCTGTAGAGACAGGGCCTTATGGCTACACCTTC. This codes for CASSPSVETGPYGYTF.

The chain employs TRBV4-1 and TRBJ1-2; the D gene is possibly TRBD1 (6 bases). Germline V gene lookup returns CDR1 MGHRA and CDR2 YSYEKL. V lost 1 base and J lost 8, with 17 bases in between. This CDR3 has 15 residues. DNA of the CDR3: TGCGCCAGCAGCCAAGTCCAGGGGTCCGAGTCAGGCTACACCTTC. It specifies CASSQVQGSESGYTF.

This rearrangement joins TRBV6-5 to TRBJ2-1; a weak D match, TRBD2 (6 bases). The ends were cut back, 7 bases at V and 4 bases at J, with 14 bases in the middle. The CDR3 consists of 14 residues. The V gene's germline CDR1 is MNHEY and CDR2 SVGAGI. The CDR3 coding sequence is TGTGCCAGCACCTCGGAGGGGCCATACAATGAGCAGTTCTTC. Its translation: CASTSEGPYNEQFF.

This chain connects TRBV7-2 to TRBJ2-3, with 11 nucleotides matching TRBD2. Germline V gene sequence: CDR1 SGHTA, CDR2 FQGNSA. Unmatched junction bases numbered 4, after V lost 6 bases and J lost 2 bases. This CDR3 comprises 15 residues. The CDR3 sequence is CASRMTSGATDTQYF. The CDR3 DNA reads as TGTGCCAGCAGGATGACTAGCGGGGCCACAGATACGCAGTATTTT.

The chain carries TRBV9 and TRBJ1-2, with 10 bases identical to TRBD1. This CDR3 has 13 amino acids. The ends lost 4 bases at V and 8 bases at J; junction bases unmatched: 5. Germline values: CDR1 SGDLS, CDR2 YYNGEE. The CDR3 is CASSTGTGEGYTF. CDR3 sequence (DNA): TGTGCCAGCAGCACCGGGACAGGGGAAGGCTACACCTTC.

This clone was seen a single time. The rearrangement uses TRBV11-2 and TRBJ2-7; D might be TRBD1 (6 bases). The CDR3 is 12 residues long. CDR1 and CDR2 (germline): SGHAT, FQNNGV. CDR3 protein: CASSSGAYEQYV. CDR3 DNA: TGTGCCAGCAGTTCAGGGGCCTATGAGCAGTACGTC.

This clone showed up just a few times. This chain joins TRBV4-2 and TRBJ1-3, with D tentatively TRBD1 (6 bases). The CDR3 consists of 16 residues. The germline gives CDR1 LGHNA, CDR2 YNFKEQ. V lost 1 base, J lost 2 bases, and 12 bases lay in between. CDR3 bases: TGTGCCAGCAGCCAAGTATACGGACAGCCTGGAAACACCATATATTTT. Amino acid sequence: CASSQVYGQPGNTIYF.

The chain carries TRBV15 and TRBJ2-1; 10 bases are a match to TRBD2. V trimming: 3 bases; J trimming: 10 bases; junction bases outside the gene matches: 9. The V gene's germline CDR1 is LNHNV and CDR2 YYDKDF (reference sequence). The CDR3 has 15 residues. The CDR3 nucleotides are TGTGCCACCAGCAGGGCCGGGACTAGCGTTCGGGAGCAGTTCTTC. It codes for CATSRAGTSVREQFF.

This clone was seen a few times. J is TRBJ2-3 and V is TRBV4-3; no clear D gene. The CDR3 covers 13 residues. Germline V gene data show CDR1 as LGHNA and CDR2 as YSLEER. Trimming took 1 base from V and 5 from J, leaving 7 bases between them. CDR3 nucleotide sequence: TGCGCCAGCAGCCAAGGTCGAGAAGATACGCAGTATTTT. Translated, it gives CASSQGREDTQYF.

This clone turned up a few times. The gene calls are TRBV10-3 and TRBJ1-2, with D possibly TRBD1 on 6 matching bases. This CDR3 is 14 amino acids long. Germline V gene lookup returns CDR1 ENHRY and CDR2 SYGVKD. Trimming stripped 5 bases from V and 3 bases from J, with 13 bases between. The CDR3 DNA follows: TGTGCCATCAGTAGAACAGGGCCTGACTATGGCTACACCTTC. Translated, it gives CAISRTGPDYGYTF.